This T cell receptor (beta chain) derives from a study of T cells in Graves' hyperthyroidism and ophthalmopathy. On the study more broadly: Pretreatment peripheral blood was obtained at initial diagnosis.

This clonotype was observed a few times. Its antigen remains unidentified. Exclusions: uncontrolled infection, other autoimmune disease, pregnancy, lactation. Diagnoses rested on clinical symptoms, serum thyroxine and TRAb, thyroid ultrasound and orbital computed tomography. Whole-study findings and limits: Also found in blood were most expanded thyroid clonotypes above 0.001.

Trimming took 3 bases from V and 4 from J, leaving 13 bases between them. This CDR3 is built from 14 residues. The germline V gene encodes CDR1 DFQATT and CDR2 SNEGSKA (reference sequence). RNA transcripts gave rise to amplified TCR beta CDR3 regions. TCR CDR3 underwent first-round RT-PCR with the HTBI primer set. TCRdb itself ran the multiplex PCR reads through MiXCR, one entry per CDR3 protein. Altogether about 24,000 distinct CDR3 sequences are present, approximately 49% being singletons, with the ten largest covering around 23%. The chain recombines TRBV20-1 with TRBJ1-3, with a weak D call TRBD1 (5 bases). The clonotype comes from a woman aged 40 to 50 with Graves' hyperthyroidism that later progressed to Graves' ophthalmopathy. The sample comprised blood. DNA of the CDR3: TGCAGTGCTAGTCCCACCGGGGCGGGAAACACCATATATTTT. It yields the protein CSASPTGAGNTIYF.